This TCR beta chain was recovered during a study of blood T cell repertoires in COVID-19. As for the study in general: From the United States, Italy and Spain came samples of acute and convalescent COVID-19.

The V end was cut by 0 bases, the J end by 5 bases, with 10 bases between. This CDR3 is built from 14 residues. The germline V gene has CDR1 SGHDN and CDR2 FVKESK. Original processing notes: Amplification from reference gene primers served as the basis for estimated nucleated cell counts. Libraries were prepared by immunoSEQ multiplex PCR; TCRdb keeps only in-frame clonotypes and omits some of them. The D gene and trimming were derived from the DNA, and the V and J assignments and clone size from that table. The sample lists 300,000 to 400,000 clones; 87% were seen once. J is TRBJ1-2 and V is TRBV14; D remains unclear. This clonotype was obtained from a woman aged 45-65 years who had recovered from COVID-19. Sample: peripheral blood. CDR3 in amino acids: CASSQDREAYGYTF. CDR3 nucleotides: TGTGCCAGCAGCCAAGATCGGGAGGCGTATGGCTACACCTTC.